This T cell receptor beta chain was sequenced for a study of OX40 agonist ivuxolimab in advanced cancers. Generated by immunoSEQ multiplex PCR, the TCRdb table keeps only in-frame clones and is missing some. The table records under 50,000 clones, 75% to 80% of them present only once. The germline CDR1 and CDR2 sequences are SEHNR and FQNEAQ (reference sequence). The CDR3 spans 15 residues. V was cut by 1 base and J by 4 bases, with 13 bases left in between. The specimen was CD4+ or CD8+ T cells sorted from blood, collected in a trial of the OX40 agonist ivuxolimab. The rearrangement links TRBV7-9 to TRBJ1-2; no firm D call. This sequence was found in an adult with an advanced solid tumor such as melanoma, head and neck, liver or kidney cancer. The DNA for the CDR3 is TGTGCCAGCAGCTTAGGGCCAGAAGCCTTCTATGGCTACACCTTC. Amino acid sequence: CASSLGPEAFYGYTF.